The rows below give T cell receptor beta chains drawn from one sample of a study of blood T cell repertoires in COVID-19. TCRdb keeps only in-frame clones here, not all; method: immunoSEQ multiplex PCR. This table has under 200,000 clones, around 85% appearing once. The sample was PBMCs or T cells enriched from blood (not recorded which). All receptors derive from a woman aged 40 to 50 with acute COVID-19. Both conserved end residues are part of each CDR3. Each record gives: J gene, V gene, D gene, clone size, CDR3 DNA, CDR3 protein. The D gene is left open where the match is weak. Some rows mark clone size as missing; the rest say once, few, many or name a class of expanded clone.

>TRBJ2-1|TRBV12-5|-|-
TGTGCTAGTGGTTTGGTATGGGGGGGCTCTTACAATGAGCAGTTCTTC
CASGLVWGGSYNEQFF
>TRBJ2-6|TRBV5-1|-|-
TGCGCCAGCAGCTCTCTTAGCGGCCGCTCTGGGGCCAACGTCCTGACTTTC
CASSSLSGRSGANVLTF
>TRBJ2-1|TRBV20-1|-|-
TGCAGTGCTATTGAGTACAGGGTCGATGAGCAGTTCTTC
CSAIEYRVDEQFF
>TRBJ2-7|TRBV25-1|TRBD1|-
TGTGCCAGCAGAAGACAGGGGTCCCACGAGCAGTACTTC
CASRRQGSHEQYF
>TRBJ1-1|TRBV14|TRBD1|-
TGTGCCAGCAGCCCCAAGCGGCGACAGGGGGACGCTGAAGCTTTCTTT
CASSPKRRQGDAEAFF
>TRBJ1-5|TRBV6-5|TRBD1|-
TGTGCCAGCAGGGTGGACAGGGGGTACGGTCAGCCCCAGCATTTT
CASRVDRGYGQPQHF
>TRBJ1-2|TRBV2|TRBD1|-
TGTGCCAGCACTGATGACCGGGGACAGTCCCATGGCTACACCTTC
CASTDDRGQSHGYTF
>TRBJ2-7|TRBV5-1|-|-
TGCGCCAGCAGCTTGGAACCCCCCGGCGCGGGCCCTTTGGGGGAGCAGTACTTC
CASSLEPPGAGPLGEQYF
>TRBJ2-5|TRBV7-6|-|-
TGTGCCAGCAGCTTAGGGCCCCAAGAGACCCAGTACTTC
CASSLGPQETQYF
>TRBJ2-7|TRBV7-8|-|-
TGTGCCAGCACCCCCGCAGGCAGGGCCTACGAGCAGTACTTC
CASTPAGRAYEQYF
>TRBJ2-1|TRBV7-8|TRBD1|once
TGTGCCAGCAGCTTGGCCGGGACAGGGGGATCCAATGAGCAGTTCTTC
CASSLAGTGGSNEQFF
>TRBJ2-3|TRBV5-1|TRBD2|-
TGCGCCAGCAGCTTAGGGACTAGCGGGAGCACAGATACGCAGTATTTT
CASSLGTSGSTDTQYF
>TRBJ2-1|TRBV6-5|TRBD2|-
TGTGCCAGCAGTTACTCGACTAGCGGTCAATATGAGCAGTTCTTC
CASSYSTSGQYEQFF
>TRBJ2-2|TRBV9|-|once
TGTGCCAGCAGCGTAGGATCGGGGAGGACCGGGGAGCTGTTTTTT
CASSVGSGRTGELFF
>TRBJ2-6|TRBV29-1|TRBD1|few
TGCAGTCGGGACAGGGCCGGGGCCAACGTCCTGACTTTC
CSRDRAGANVLTF
>TRBJ1-2|TRBV20-1|-|-
TGCAGTGCTAGATCCGACTATGGCTACACCTTC
CSARSDYGYTF
>TRBJ2-4|TRBV10-3|-|-
TGTGCCATCAGTGACGGAGCCAAAAACATTCAGTACTTC
CAISDGAKNIQYF
>TRBJ1-4|TRBV19|-|few
TGTGCCAGTAGTATTTCCGGCGAAGACAGCGTAACTAATGAAAAACTGTTTTTT
CASSISGEDSVTNEKLFF